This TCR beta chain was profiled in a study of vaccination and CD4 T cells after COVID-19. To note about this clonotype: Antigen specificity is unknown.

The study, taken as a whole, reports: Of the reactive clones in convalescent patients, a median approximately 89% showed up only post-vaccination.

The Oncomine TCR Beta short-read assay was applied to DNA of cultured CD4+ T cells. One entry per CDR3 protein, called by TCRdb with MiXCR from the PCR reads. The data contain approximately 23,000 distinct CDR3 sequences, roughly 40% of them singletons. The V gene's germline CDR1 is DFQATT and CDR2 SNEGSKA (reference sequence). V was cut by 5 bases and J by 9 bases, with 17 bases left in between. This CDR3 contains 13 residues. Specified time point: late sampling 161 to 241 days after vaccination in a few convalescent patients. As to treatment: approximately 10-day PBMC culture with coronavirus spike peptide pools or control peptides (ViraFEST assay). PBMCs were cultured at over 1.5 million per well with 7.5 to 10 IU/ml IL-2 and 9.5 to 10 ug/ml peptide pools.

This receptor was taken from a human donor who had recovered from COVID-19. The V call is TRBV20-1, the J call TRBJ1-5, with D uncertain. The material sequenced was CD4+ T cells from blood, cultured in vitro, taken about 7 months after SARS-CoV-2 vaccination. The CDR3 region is CSAPDGLSRPQHF. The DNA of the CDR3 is TGCAGTGCTCCAGACGGACTGAGTCGGCCCCAGCATTTT.